This T cell receptor (beta chain) was found in a study of OX40 agonist ivuxolimab in advanced cancers. General observations from the study: Clones of CD4+ and CD8+ blood T cells grew by week 6 at doses of 0.1 to 3.0 mg/kg. Patients who responded partially at 0.1-3.0 mg/kg showed clonal expansion ranking among the lowest.

With 2 bases removed from V and 2 bases from J, the gap between germline ends came to 9 bases. Looked up from germline, CDR1 is MNHNS and CDR2 is SASEGT. The CDR3 covers 14 residues. Comment on this clone: Its specificity is unknown.

This table comes from immunoSEQ multiplex PCR, and its TCRdb copy is limited to in-frame clones, with some not included. The sample holds 39,000 or so clones, 87% seen once. The TCR originated in an adult with an advanced solid tumor such as melanoma, head and neck, liver or kidney cancer. The input for sequencing was CD4+ or CD8+ T cells sorted from blood, taken in a trial of the OX40 agonist ivuxolimab. This chain uses TRBV6-1 with TRBJ1-2; D is possibly TRBD1 (5 bases). The CDR3: CASSELQGNYGYTF. Written as DNA, the CDR3 is TGTGCCAGCAGTGAATTGCAGGGAAACTATGGCTACACCTTC.